Presented here are 7 T cell receptor beta chains from one specimen sequenced in a study of tumor-infiltrating lymphocytes in glioblastoma multiforme. TCR beta libraries were built from RNA through three nested multiplex PCR rounds using modified ARM-PCR. Using its own MiXCR run on the multiplex PCR reads, TCRdb lists one record per CDR3 protein. The table lists 13,000 to 15,000 distinct CDR3 sequences, approximately 71% of them singletons. The sequenced sample was brain tumor tissue. These receptors were collected from a male donor with glioblastoma.

Note on this clonotype: A much bigger clone sits one base away, suggesting this may be a read error. This chain joins TRBV11-2 and TRBJ2-2; D remains unclear. This CDR3 region has 14 residues. Germline V gene sequence: CDR1 SGHAT, CDR2 FQNNGV. This CDR3 reads CANSLDLVTGELFF. In DNA form, the CDR3 reads TGTGCCAACAGCTTAGATCTCGTCACCGGGGAGCTGTTTTTT.

As for this clonotype: An end of the junction differs from the germline gene, which may be a read error. The rearrangement joins TRBV7-9 to TRBJ2-7, with a tentative D call TRBD2 (6 bases). Germline V CDR1 and CDR2: SEHNR, FQNEAQ (reference sequence). This CDR3 contains 15 residues. Written as DNA, the CDR3 is TGTACCAGCAGCTTAGCGCTTAACGGGAGTCACGAGCAGTACTTC. Residues: CTSSLALNGSHEQYF.

Regarding this clonotype: As the CDR3 is not closed by the conserved phenylalanine or tryptophan, this likely results from a read error. The rearrangement joins TRBV11-3 to TRBJ2-1, with 9 positions matching TRBD2. Germline lookup yields CDR1 SGHNT and CDR2 YENEEA. The CDR3 covers 20 residues. In nucleotides, the CDR3 is TGTGCCAACAGCCCGGGCTTAGGCTCCGGGGCTAGCGGGATGAACAATGAGCAGTTCTCC. This codes for CANSPGLGSGASGMNNEQFS.

Concerning this clonotype itself: At one end, the junction sequence differs from germline, possibly due to a read error. The chain links TRBV5-1 to TRBJ1-1; TRBD1 aligns across 8 bases. CDR1 SGHRS and CDR2 YFSETQ come from the germline V gene. The CDR3 has 16 amino acids. CDR3 region: CASSTGQGSLNTEAFF. For the CDR3, the DNA is TGCGCCAGCAGCACCGGACAGGGCTCCCTGAACACTGAAGCTTTCTTC.

This sequence joins TRBV29-1 and TRBJ2-1; 10 bases match TRBD1. Germline CDR1 is SQVTM and CDR2 is ANQGSEA. With 3 bases clipped from V and 4 bases from J, the junction kept 3 bases outside the gene matches. This CDR3 is built from 14 residues. Written as DNA, the CDR3 is TGCAGCGTTGATTTGGGACAGGGGTACAATGAGCAGTTCTTC. This gives the protein CSVDLGQGYNEQFF.

The chain carries TRBV20-1 and TRBJ2-1, with 10 bases identical to TRBD2. The CDR3 consists of 10 residues. V was clipped by 6 bases and J by 16 bases; unmatched bases: 6. The germline gives CDR1 DFQATT, CDR2 SNEGSKA (reference sequence). As DNA, the CDR3 is TGCAGTGCGAGGGGACTAGCGCGATTCTTC. Its translation: CSARGLARFF.

As regards this clonotype: A junction end diverges from the germline sequence, so it may reflect a read error. The gene calls are TRBV10-2 and TRBJ2-7; TRBD1 is a possible D gene (6 bases). Germline CDR1 is WSHSY and CDR2 is SAAADI. This CDR3 contains 16 residues. CDR3 coding DNA: TGCGCCAGTAGCCGTATCAGGGACATGAGCTCCTACGAGCAGTATTTC. As protein: CASSRIRDMSSYEQYF.